Sequencing of this T cell receptor beta chain was carried out in a study of cytomegalovirus exposure and HLA in healthy donors. Background on the study: Earlier findings included roughly 120 million unique TCR beta sequences obtained from 180 million or so T cells. Among the 400 or so donors who were genotyped, approximately 84% fell in the genetic ancestry cluster that is associated with self-reported Caucasian donors. HLA-typed donors contributed some 77 million unique TCRs, which were held in an early data release.

Study-wide results and caveats: Links to common viral pathogens appeared, in a later analysis, for several of the most significant clusters.

Remarks on this clone: Its cognate antigen is unknown.

In the PCR, 60 Vbeta and 13 Jbeta primers were used. Generated by immunoSEQ multiplex PCR, the TCRdb table keeps only in-frame clones and is missing some. The sample yields some 200,000 clones, approximately 70% seen once. V gave up 7 bases and J gave up 1 base, with 13 bases separating them. Germline-derived CDR1 and CDR2 are MNHEY and SVGAGI. The CDR3 loop spans 15 amino acids. Material for sequencing was PBMCs. This sequence originates from a man between 40 and 49 years old in good health and CMV-seropositive. The rearrangement links TRBV6-5 to TRBJ2-2; weak D call: TRBD1 (6 bases). DNA for the CDR3: TGTGCCAGCACCCCGGCCAGGGGGAACACCGGGGAGCTGTTTTTT. Protein: CASTPARGNTGELFF.